These T cell receptor beta chains were read from a single sample in a study of shared T cell receptors in the human thymus. Sequencing used immunoSEQ multiplex PCR; TCRdb keeps in-frame clones, though not all of them. There are about 660,000 clones in the sample; roughly 90% occur only once, and 0.01% lies in the top ten. This sample also belongs to another study, concerning human thymus T cells.

The source material was thymocytes. The source is a boy less than two years old with a congenital heart defect. Each CDR3 is given with its conserved first and last residue. Fields, in order: clone size, D gene, V gene, J gene, CDR3 protein, CDR3 DNA. A D gene is named only where the DNA matches it firmly. A row's size may be missing; if present it is once, few, many or a size class.

few	TRBD2	TRBV18	TRBJ2-4	CASSSNSTSGRARGTKNIQYF	TGTGCCAGCTCATCAAACTCAACTAGCGGGAGGGCCAGGGGGACCAAAAACATTCAGTACTTC
NA	NA	TRBV7-9	TRBJ1-2	CASSLDSGRDYGYTF	TGTGCCAGCAGCTTGGATTCCGGGAGAGACTATGGCTACACCTTC
NA	NA	TRBV28	TRBJ1-6	CASSFGNSPLHF	TGTGCCAGCAGTTTCGGGAATTCACCCCTCCACTTT
NA	TRBD1	TRBV27	TRBJ2-7	CASTPDRGPPYEQYF	TGTGCCAGCACCCCCGACAGGGGGCCACCCTACGAGCAGTACTTC
NA	NA	TRBV5-8	TRBJ2-2	CASSPASYDTGELFF	TGTGCCAGCAGCCCCGCAAGCTATGACACCGGGGAGCTGTTTTTT
NA	TRBD2	TRBV14	TRBJ2-7	CASSQGAGGCNEQYF	TGTGCCAGCAGCCAAGGGGCGGGAGGGTGCAACGAGCAGTACTTC
NA	NA	TRBV7-2	TRBJ2-7	CASSFLYSSYEQYF	TGTGCCAGCAGCTTTTTGTACAGCTCCTACGAGCAGTACTTC
NA	TRBD2	TRBV11-1	TRBJ2-3	CASSRGLAPSTDTQYF	TGTGCCAGCAGCCGTGGACTAGCGCCTTCGACAGATACGCAGTATTTT
NA	TRBD1	TRBV7-6	TRBJ2-1	CASSTRDRDNEQFF	TGTGCCAGCAGCACCCGGGACAGGGACAATGAGCAGTTCTTC
NA	NA	TRBV27	TRBJ2-7	CASSFPSGRGLYEQYF	TGTGCCAGCAGTTTTCCCAGCGGTCGGGGATTATACGAGCAGTACTTC
NA	NA	TRBV10-2	TRBJ2-7	CASSGPTRVREQYF	TGCGCCAGCAGTGGACCTACCCGGGTACGAGAGCAGTACTTC
NA	TRBD1	TRBV2	TRBJ2-5	CASGRTGGGETQYF	TGTGCCAGCGGACGGACAGGGGGCGGGGAGACCCAGTACTTC
NA	NA	TRBV4-3	TRBJ2-2	CASSQAGPKRGAGELFF	TGCGCCAGCAGCCAAGCCGGGCCGAAAAGGGGCGCCGGGGAGCTGTTTTTT
few	TRBD1	TRBV18	TRBJ1-2	CASSPVRDSRDGYTF	TGTGCCAGCTCACCAGTCCGGGACAGCAGGGACGGCTACACCTTC
NA	TRBD2	TRBV9	TRBJ2-3	CASSVRERESTDTQYF	TGTGCCAGCAGCGTCAGGGAGCGGGAGAGCACAGATACGCAGTATTTT
NA	TRBD2	TRBV7-2	TRBJ2-7	CASSPRGGRTSTYEQYF	TGTGCCAGCAGCCCACGAGGCGGGAGAACATCCACCTACGAGCAGTACTTC
NA	NA	TRBV14	TRBJ2-7	CASSQVKGSVYEQYF	TGTGCCAGCAGCCAGGTAAAGGGTAGCGTCTACGAGCAGTACTTC
NA	TRBD2	TRBV7-8	TRBJ2-7	CASSRSGRPSYEQYF	TGTGCCAGCAGCCGTAGCGGGAGGCCCTCCTACGAGCAGTACTTC
once	TRBD1	TRBV30	TRBJ2-7	CAWGRTGNSYEQYF	TGTGCCTGGGGACGGACAGGGAACTCCTACGAGCAGTACTTC
NA	TRBD2	TRBV10-1	TRBJ2-7	CASSESTSGSCEQYF	TGCGCCAGCAGTGAGTCTACTAGCGGGAGCTGTGAGCAGTACTTC
NA	TRBD1	TRBV7-9	TRBJ1-2	CASSLPRDRAYGYTF	TGTGCCAGCAGCCTACCCCGGGACAGGGCCTATGGCTACACCTTC
NA	NA	TRBV6-1	TRBJ2-7	CASSEGRELYEQYF	TGTGCCAGCAGTGAAGGTCGGGAGCTGTACGAGCAGTACTTC
NA	TRBD2	TRBV4-1	TRBJ2-1	CASSQDTGGPPNEQFF	TGCGCCAGCAGCCAAGATACGGGAGGGCCCCCTAATGAGCAGTTCTTC
NA	TRBD1	TRBV6-6	TRBJ1-4	CASTTGDSFYEKLFF	TGTGCCAGCACCACGGGGGACAGTTTTTATGAAAAACTGTTTTTT
NA	NA	TRBV5-1	TRBJ1-2	CASSPAGGENYGYTF	TGCGCCAGCAGCCCCGCGGGGGGCGAAAACTATGGCTACACCTTC
NA	NA	TRBV5-6	TRBJ1-4	CASSTGQTKKKLFF	TGTGCCAGCAGCACCGGACAGACTAAGAAAAAACTGTTTTTT
NA	NA	TRBV4-3	TRBJ2-3	CASSQKGSSCGISTDTQYF	TGCGCCAGCAGCCAAAAGGGGTCGAGCTGCGGGATTAGCACAGATACGCAGTATTTT
NA	TRBD2	TRBV15	TRBJ2-5	CATSRDTRERAQETQYF	TGTGCCACCAGCAGAGATACGCGGGAGAGGGCCCAAGAGACCCAGTACTTC
NA	TRBD1	TRBV29-1	TRBJ2-7	CSVVGQGACEQYF	TGCAGCGTTGTGGGACAGGGGGCGTGTGAGCAGTACTTC
NA	TRBD2	TRBV2	TRBJ2-1	CASSGKREGQSEQFF	TGTGCCAGCAGTGGAAAGCGGGAGGGCCAAAGTGAGCAGTTCTTC
NA	NA	TRBV13	TRBJ2-7	CASSLQGGKPYEQYF	TGTGCCAGCAGCCTACAGGGTGGAAAGCCCTACGAGCAGTACTTC
NA	NA	TRBV10-3	TRBJ2-7	CAISESVKGPQPYEQYF	TGTGCCATCAGTGAGTCCGTTAAGGGGCCGCAGCCCTACGAGCAGTACTTC
NA	TRBD2	TRBV4-3	TRBJ2-7	CASVYGGSSSYEQYF	TGCGCCAGCGTTTATGGCGGGAGTAGCTCCTACGAGCAGTACTTC
NA	TRBD1	TRBV10-1	TRBJ2-7	CASSPRFDTGTGAAYEQYF	TGCGCCAGCAGCCCTAGGTTCGATACCGGGACAGGGGCCGCCTACGAGCAGTACTTC
NA	TRBD2	TRBV4-2	TRBJ2-7	CASSPLPDGRAIYEQYF	TGTGCCAGCAGCCCCCTCCCTGACGGGAGGGCCATCTACGAGCAGTACTTC
NA	TRBD1	TRBV9	TRBJ2-3	CASSAKDRWPDTQYF	TGTGCCAGCAGCGCTAAGGACAGGTGGCCAGATACGCAGTATTTT
NA	TRBD2	TRBV12-5	TRBJ2-5	CASGYDERTRGREETQYF	TGTGCTAGTGGTTATGATGAGCGGACGAGAGGGAGGGAAGAGACCCAGTACTTC
NA	TRBD1	TRBV28	TRBJ2-7	CASRRDRSSYEQYF	TGTGCCAGCCGCCGGGACAGGTCATCCTACGAGCAGTACTTC
NA	TRBD1	TRBV15	TRBJ1-5	CATSRDQGAEDQPQHF	TGTGCCACCAGCAGGGACCAGGGGGCAGAAGATCAGCCCCAGCATTTT
NA	TRBD2	TRBV7-4	TRBJ2-1	CASSSGLAGEGRINEQFF	TGTGCCAGCAGCTCGGGACTAGCGGGAGAAGGGAGGATAAATGAGCAGTTCTTC
NA	NA	TRBV10-3	TRBJ1-1	CAISEGRMAEAFF	TGTGCCATCAGTGAGGGGAGGATGGCTGAAGCTTTCTTT
few	NA	TRBV19	TRBJ2-5	CASSERGNRDQETQYF	TGTGCCAGTAGTGAGAGAGGAAACAGGGACCAAGAGACCCAGTACTTC
few	TRBD1	TRBV4-3	TRBJ2-1	CASSQRDSPYNEQFF	TGCGCCAGCAGCCAACGGGACAGCCCCTACAATGAGCAGTTCTTC
NA	TRBD1	TRBV5-6	TRBJ2-3	CASSQHRGSQYF	TGTGCCAGCAGCCAACACAGGGGCTCCCAGTATTTT
few	NA	TRBV6-5	TRBJ1-1	CASRSPSGGDTEAFF	TGTGCCAGCCGAAGTCCCTCGGGGGGGGACACTGAAGCTTTCTTT
NA	NA	TRBV11-3	TRBJ2-3	CASSQIRSGTQYF	TGTGCCAGCAGCCAAATTAGAAGTGGTACGCAGTATTTT
once	NA	TRBV12-2	TRBJ2-1	CASRASGRAPYNEQFF	TGTGCAAGTCGCGCTAGCGGGAGGGCCCCTTACAATGAGCAGTTCTTC
NA	NA	TRBV6-6	TRBJ2-7	CASSHRDMVFEQYF	TGTGCCAGCAGTCACCGGGACATGGTATTCGAGCAGTACTTC
NA	TRBD2	TRBV7-2	TRBJ2-7	CASSLERDRTYEQYF	TGTGCCAGCAGCCTAGAGCGGGATAGGACCTACGAGCAGTACTTC
NA	NA	TRBV10-1	TRBJ1-2	CASSEQGLGYTF	TGCGCCAGCAGTGAGCAGGGGCTTGGCTACACCTTC
once	TRBD2	TRBV18	TRBJ2-3	CASSPPKAGVGTQYF	TGTGCCAGCTCACCACCGAAGGCGGGGGTTGGTACGCAGTATTTT
NA	NA	TRBV9	TRBJ2-3	CASSVESGDTDTQYF	TGTGCCAGCAGCGTAGAGAGCGGAGACACAGATACGCAGTATTTT
NA	TRBD2	TRBV5-1	TRBJ2-1	CASSSPGTSVEQFF	TGCGCCAGCAGCTCCCCCGGGACTAGCGTTGAGCAGTTCTTC
NA	NA	TRBV15	TRBJ1-1	CATSRGREGMNTEAFF	TGTGCCACCAGCAGAGGAAGGGAGGGGATGAACACTGAAGCTTTCTTT
NA	TRBD1	TRBV27	TRBJ1-1	CASSQQGAEAFF	TGTGCCAGCAGTCAGCAGGGGGCCGAAGCTTTCTTT
few	TRBD1	TRBV4-3	TRBJ1-4	CASSQMTGREKLFF	TGCGCCAGCAGCCAAATGACAGGGAGGGAAAAACTGTTTTTT
NA	TRBD1	TRBV19	TRBJ2-2	CASVGQVNTGELFF	TGTGCCAGTGTGGGACAGGTCAACACCGGGGAGCTGTTTTTT